This passage covers 14 T cell receptor beta chains from one sample sequenced in a study of glioma-infiltrating T cells. Using RNA template, CDR3s of TCR alpha and beta were amplified with iRepertoire arm-PCR. TCRdb independently ran MiXCR on the multiplex PCR reads; one entry per CDR3 protein. This table has some 93,000 distinct CDR3 sequences, 35% to 45% appearing once. The sample was glioma tissue, nonneoplastic brain tissue, or PBMCs (not recorded which). The receptors were sampled from a human donor with low-grade glioma or glioblastoma, undergoing nonglioma brain surgery, or in good health (not recorded which).

This clonotype was picked up many times. J is TRBJ2-1 and V is TRBV24-1; 7 bases are a match to TRBD2. CDR1 and CDR2 (germline): KGHDR, SFDVKD. J was trimmed by 5 bases and V by 6 bases; bases with no gene match: 6. This CDR3 is built from 14 residues. The chain's CDR3 is CATSTWGGNNEQFF. The CDR3 DNA reads TGTGCCACCAGTACCTGGGGGGGGAACAATGAGCAGTTCTTC.

This clonotype was observed at least ten times. The genes are TRBV6-5 and TRBJ2-3; either TRBD1 or TRBD2 may supply D (5 bases each). The V and J ends lost 0 bases and 3 bases respectively, with 16 bases between them. CDR1 MNHEY and CDR2 SVGAGI come from the germline V gene. The length of the CDR3 is 17 residues. The CDR3 is CASSYSGLAGSTDTQYF. As DNA, the CDR3 is TGTGCCAGCAGTTACTCGGGGCTAGCAGGGTCGACAGATACGCAGTATTTT.

This chain links TRBV2 with TRBJ1-2, with D unresolved. Trimming took 6 bases from V and 7 from J, leaving 21 bases between them. The CDR3 is made up of 15 amino acids. The germline V gene encodes CDR1 SNHLY and CDR2 FYNNEI. The CDR3 region has the DNA TGTGCCAGCAGAGAGAGGTGGCAGTTCGGGCCTGGCTACACCTTC. It specifies CASRERWQFGPGYTF.

This clonotype has ten or more counts. The rearrangement links TRBV10-3 to TRBJ2-3; D gene ambiguous. The CDR3 loop spans 12 amino acids. V was cut by 10 bases and J by 2 bases, with 10 bases left in between. Germline V gives CDR1 ENHRY, CDR2 SYGVKD. CDR3 protein: CATGQSTDTQYF. The CDR3 bases are TGTGCCACCGGGCAGTCCACAGATACGCAGTATTTT.

The chain employs TRBV27 and TRBJ2-7, with 11 bases fitting TRBD1. Germline lookup yields CDR1 MNHEY and CDR2 SMNVEV (reference sequence). The V and J ends lost 6 bases and 6 bases, in that order; junction bases with no gene match: 4. This CDR3 region has 13 residues. The CDR3 sequence: CASRRDRGGEQYF. CDR3 nucleotides: TGTGCCAGCAGAAGGGACAGGGGGGGCGAGCAGTACTTC.

This clonotype has a count of ten or more. The chain joins TRBV12-3 or TRBV12-4 to TRBJ2-1; no firm D call. This CDR3 spans 15 amino acids. The ends were cut back, 8 bases at V and 4 bases at J, with 18 bases in the middle. The DNA for the CDR3 is TGTGCCAGCTTAACGCCCCTCTCTGTGTACAATGAGCAGTTCTTC. Protein: CASLTPLSVYNEQFF.

A word on this clonotype: Because the CDR3's place on the DNA is in doubt, the DNA is left out and the CDR3 is given as listed by TCRdb. This chain's CDR3 is CASSFYICSASHMRSYGYTF. The rearrangement links TRBV6-1 to TRBJ2-7; the table's D call, TRBD2, was not checked against the DNA. The V gene's germline CDR1 is MNHNS and CDR2 SASEGT. With termini counted, the CDR3 has 20 amino acids.

Many counts were recorded for this clonotype. V and J are TRBV7-3 and TRBJ2-1; 8 bases map to TRBD2. This CDR3 has 14 amino acids. Germline trimming cut 5 bases from V and 7 bases from J; bases unmatched to any gene: 7. CDR1 and CDR2 (germline): SGHTA, FQGTGA. The CDR3 protein is CASSPSGTSNEQFF. The DNA of the CDR3 is TGTGCCAGCAGCCCCTCCGGGACTAGTAATGAGCAGTTCTTC.

In this sample, this clonotype turned up many times. This rearrangement joins TRBV19 to TRBJ1-2; D unresolved. CDR3 length: 14 residues. The V end lost 7 bases, the J end lost 0 bases, and 12 bases lay between the germline ends. Germline V gives CDR1 LNHDA, CDR2 SQIVND (reference sequence). The CDR3 loop is CASTHSPPNYGYTF. The CDR3 DNA sequence: TGTGCCAGTACCCACAGCCCGCCTAACTATGGCTACACCTTC.

This chain joins TRBV6-6 and TRBJ1-1; D is undetermined. The V and J ends lost 0 bases and 10 bases respectively, with 12 bases between them. CDR1 is MNHNY, CDR2 SVGAGI, per germline (reference sequence). This CDR3 comprises 13 residues. The CDR3 sequence: CASSYSRREGAFF. In DNA form, the CDR3 reads TGTGCCAGCAGTTACTCCCGCCGTGAAGGAGCTTTCTTT.

This clonotype was seen only a few times. The chain is built from TRBV5-1 and TRBJ2-7; D is ambiguous. The length of the CDR3 is 14 residues. V shed 2 bases and J shed 1 base, with 10 bases lying between them. CDR1 SGHRS and CDR2 YFSETQ come from the germline V gene. The CDR3 reads CASSLQSASYEQYF. The CDR3 coding sequence is TGCGCCAGCAGCTTACAGAGCGCATCCTACGAGCAGTACTTC.

V gene TRBV19 combines with J gene TRBJ2-1; D is uncertain. The CDR3 extends over 12 amino acids. Germline CDR1 is LNHDA and CDR2 is SQIVND (reference sequence). The CDR3 protein is CSGSTYRNEQFF. CDR3 DNA sequence: TGTTCCGGTAGTACCTACCGCAATGAGCAGTTCTTC.

This clonotype was detected ten times or more. This chain connects TRBV6-5 to TRBJ2-2; D is perhaps TRBD1 (5 bases). Between the trimmed V and J ends, which lost 2 bases and 4 bases, there was a span of 8 bases. CDR3 size: 14 residues. Germline lookup yields CDR1 MNHEY and CDR2 SVGAGI. The CDR3 is CASSYDRFTGELFF. CDR3 sequence (DNA): TGTGCCAGCAGTTACGACAGATTCACCGGGGAGCTGTTTTTT.

The sample holds many counts of this clonotype. CDR3 nucleotides: TGTGCCAGCAAAACAGACAATGAAAAACTGTTTTTT. Translation gives CASKTDNEKLFF. The V and J genes are TRBV2 and TRBJ1-4; no reliable D call. CDR3 size: 12 residues. The germline V gene has CDR1 SNHLY and CDR2 FYNNEI. The V and J ends lost 7 bases and 5 bases respectively, with 8 bases between them.